The present TCR beta chain was sequenced within a study of CD8+ T cells in alopecia areata. Study conclusions and caveats: Besides other cells, scalp samples also yield sequences of resident alphabeta T cells from normal skin. Lesional scalp displayed greater clonality than normal scalp, most notably in alopecia totalis/universalis.

The CDR3 is 14 amino acids. Trimming stripped 3 bases from V and 6 bases from J, with 14 bases between. CDR1 MGHRA and CDR2 YSYEKL come from the germline V gene. As the sequencing template, cDNA was produced by extracting RNA and reverse transcribing it. Only in-frame clones appear in the TCRdb table, and some are missing; sequencing was by immunoSEQ multiplex PCR. This sample has about 150,000 clones, with 87% found just once. As to this clone: Its target is unknown.

Source: CD8+ T cells sorted from blood, taken at week 0. This clonotype was sampled from a human donor with alopecia areata. This sequence joins TRBV4-1 and TRBJ1-1; possible D gene TRBD1, 5 bases. The CDR3 sequence is CASSHATGTPEAFF. CDR3 sequence (DNA): TGCGCCAGCAGCCACGCGACGGGGACTCCTGAAGCTTTCTTT.